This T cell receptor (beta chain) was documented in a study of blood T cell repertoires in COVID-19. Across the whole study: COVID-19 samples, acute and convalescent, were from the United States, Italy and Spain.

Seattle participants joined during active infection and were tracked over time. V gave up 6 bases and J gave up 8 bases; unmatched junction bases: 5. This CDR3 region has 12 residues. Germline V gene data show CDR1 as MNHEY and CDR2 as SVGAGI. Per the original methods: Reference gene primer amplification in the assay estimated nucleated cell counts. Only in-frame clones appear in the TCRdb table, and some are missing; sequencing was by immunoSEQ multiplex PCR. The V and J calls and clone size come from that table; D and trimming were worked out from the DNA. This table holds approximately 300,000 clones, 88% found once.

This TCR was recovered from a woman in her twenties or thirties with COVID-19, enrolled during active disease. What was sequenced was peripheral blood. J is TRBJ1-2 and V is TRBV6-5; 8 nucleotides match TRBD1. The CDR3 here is CASSRTGLGYTF. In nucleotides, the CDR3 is TGTGCCAGCAGCAGGACAGGGCTCGGCTACACCTTC.